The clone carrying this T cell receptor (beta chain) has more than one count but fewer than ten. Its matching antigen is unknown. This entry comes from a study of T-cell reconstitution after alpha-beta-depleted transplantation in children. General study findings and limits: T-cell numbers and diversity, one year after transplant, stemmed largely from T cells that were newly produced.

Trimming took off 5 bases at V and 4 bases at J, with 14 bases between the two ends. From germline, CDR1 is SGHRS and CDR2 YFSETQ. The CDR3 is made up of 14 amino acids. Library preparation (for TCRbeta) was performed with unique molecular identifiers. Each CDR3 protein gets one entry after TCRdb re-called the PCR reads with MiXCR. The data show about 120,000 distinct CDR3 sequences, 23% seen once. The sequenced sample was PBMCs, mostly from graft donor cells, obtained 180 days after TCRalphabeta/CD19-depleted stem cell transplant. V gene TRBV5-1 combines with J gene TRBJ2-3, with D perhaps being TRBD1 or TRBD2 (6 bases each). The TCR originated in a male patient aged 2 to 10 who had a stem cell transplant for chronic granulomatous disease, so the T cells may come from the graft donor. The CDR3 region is CASRGGQVPDTQYF. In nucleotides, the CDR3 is TGCGCCAGCAGGGGGGGCCAGGTTCCAGATACGCAGTATTTT.